The clone carrying this T cell receptor beta chain was detected many times. The antigen remains undetermined. The data derive from a study of T-cell reconstitution after alpha-beta-depleted transplantation in children. The TCRbeta library was prepared with unique molecular identifiers. MiXCR was run by TCRdb on the PCR reads, yielding one entry per CDR3 protein. Found here are roughly 180,000 distinct CDR3 sequences, approximately 10% of them singletons; the top ten hold over 10%. Points from the study as a whole: Expanded graft clones, several hundred of them, were reportedly the source of alpha-beta T cells about two months after transplant. Once a year had passed after transplant, T-cell counts and diversity came mostly from newly produced T cells.

This CDR3 region has 13 residues. The germline CDR1 and CDR2 sequences are MDHEN and SYDVKM. V was cut by 7 bases and J by 1 base, with 10 bases left in between. The TCR was taken from a boy between 2 and 10 years old with acute myeloid leukemia, due to receive a stem cell transplant. This chain connects TRBV28 to TRBJ1-1, with TRBD1 as a possible D gene (5 bases). This sample comprised PBMCs, obtained before TCRalphabeta/CD19-depleted stem cell transplant. Written as DNA, the CDR3 is TGTGCCAGCACCTCTCAGGGGAACACTGAAGCTTTCTTT. This gives the protein CASTSQGNTEAFF.